A single sample gave rise to the 18 T cell receptor beta chains below, sequenced in a study of T cells in Graves' hyperthyroidism and ophthalmopathy. Amplification of TCR beta CDR3 regions was performed using RNA transcripts as template. During a first-round RT-PCR of the TCR CDR3, the HTBI primer set was used. TCRdb redid the calling of the multiplex PCR reads with MiXCR, one entry per CDR3 protein. This table has about 350,000 distinct CDR3 sequences, less than 20% appearing once. Specimen: blood. Source of these receptors: a woman in her thirties or forties with Graves' ophthalmopathy.

This clonotype has more than one count but fewer than ten. The CDR3 sequence: CASSQVAGELFF. CDR3 coding DNA: TGTGCCAGCAGCCAAGTAGCCGGGGAGCTGTTTTTT. The chain joins TRBV4-2 to TRBJ2-2; unclear D gene. The CDR3 has 12 amino acids. The V gene lost 1 base and the J gene lost 6 bases, with 3 bases spanning the gap. CDR1 is LGHNA, CDR2 YNFKEQ, per germline.

This clonotype was seen a handful of times. The chain employs TRBV6-1 and TRBJ2-7, with 8 bases matching TRBD2. CDR1 MNHNS and CDR2 SASEGT come from the germline V gene. The CDR3 sequence is 14 residues long. V dropped 10 bases and J dropped 0; count of bases not matched to a gene: 8. The CDR3 DNA follows: TGTGCCACCCGAGGGGCGGGAGGCTCCTACGAGCAGTACTTC. Amino acids: CATRGAGGSYEQYF.

The table lists this clonotype with many counts. This rearrangement joins TRBV12-3 or TRBV12-4 to TRBJ2-2; 7 positions match TRBD2. V trimming: 5 bases; J trimming: 5 bases; junction bases outside the gene matches: 11. The CDR3 is 16 residues long. The CDR3 DNA is TGTGCCAGCAGTCTCCGGACTCCCGGGGGGACCGGGGAGCTGTTTTTT. Its protein product is CASSLRTPGGTGELFF.

This clonotype was counted at least ten times. The chain employs TRBV10-3 and TRBJ1-1, with D uncertain. This CDR3 spans 13 amino acids. CDR1 is ENHRY, CDR2 SYGVKD, per germline. Trimming stripped 4 bases from V and 8 bases from J, with 14 bases between. As DNA, the CDR3 is TGTGCCATCAGTGGCACTTCTATGATCGAAGCTTTCTTT. Translated: CAISGTSMIEAFF.

The chain has TRBV12-3 or TRBV12-4 and TRBJ1-2; D may be TRBD1 (5 bases). The CDR3 is 14 residues long. V lost 8 bases and J 7 bases, leaving 20 bases between the germline ends. CDR3 sequence reads: CASGSQGPPPGYTF. The CDR3 nucleotides are TGTGCCAGCGGATCGCAGGGCCCCCCTCCTGGCTACACCTTC.

The chain joins TRBV6-1 to TRBJ2-2; D might be TRBD1 (6 bases). The V and J ends lost 6 bases and 5 bases respectively, with 16 bases between them. The CDR3 contains 15 residues. CDR1 and CDR2 (germline): MNHNS, SASEGT. This CDR3 is CASRVFAGVTGELFF. DNA of the CDR3: TGTGCCAGCAGAGTTTTCGCAGGGGTGACCGGGGAGCTGTTTTTT.

This clonotype was counted many times. The chain has TRBV29-1 and TRBJ2-7, with 13 bases lining up with TRBD2. CDR1 is SQVTM and CDR2 is ANQGSEA in the germline V gene. This CDR3 region has 13 residues. V trimming: 3 bases; J trimming: 8 bases; junction bases outside the gene matches: 4. This CDR3 reads CSVEGTSGIKQYF. The DNA for the CDR3 is TGCAGCGTTGAGGGGACTAGCGGGATCAAGCAGTACTTC.

J is TRBJ2-5 and V is TRBV29-1; D is unresolved. CDR3 size: 14 residues. Trimming cost V 1 base and J 4 bases, with 13 bases left between them. Germline V lookup: CDR1 SQVTM, CDR2 ANQGSEA. The chain's CDR3 is CSVEGPLRGETQYF. CDR3 nucleotide sequence: TGCAGCGTTGAAGGCCCCTTGAGAGGAGAGACCCAGTACTTC.

This clonotype showed up many times. The chain links TRBV24-1 to TRBJ1-5; 7 bases match TRBD1. The CDR3 length is 15 residues. Losses at the gene ends were 3 bases for V and 1 base for J; bases not matched to a gene: 2. The germline CDR1 and CDR2 sequences are KGHDR and SFDVKD. DNA for the CDR3: TGTGCCACCAGTGATCCGGACAGGAGCAATCAGCCCCAGCATTTT. It yields the protein CATSDPDRSNQPQHF.

The chain employs TRBV18 and TRBJ2-3, with D maybe TRBD2 (5 bases). The CDR3 has 15 residues. V shed 6 bases and J shed 1 base, with 14 bases lying between them. CDR1 KGHSH and CDR2 LQKENI come from the germline V gene. CDR3 amino acids: CASSLLMEGTDTQYF. CDR3 DNA: TGTGCCAGCTCCCTTCTCATGGAGGGCACAGATACGCAGTATTTT.

This clonotype was observed at least ten times. The chain links TRBV6-1 to TRBJ2-7; possibly TRBD1 for D (6 bases). V shed 6 bases and J shed 7 bases, with 16 bases lying between them. CDR1 is MNHNS, CDR2 SASEGT, per germline. The CDR3 consists of 13 residues. The CDR3 DNA sequence: TGTGCCAGCAGCCCCACAGGGATTCGGGAGCAGTACTTC. It is translated as CASSPTGIREQYF.

The sample holds one count of this clonotype. This chain joins TRBV10-3 and TRBJ2-7; 7 bases map to TRBD1. The CDR3 runs to 13 residues. Germline V CDR1 and CDR2: ENHRY, SYGVKD. The ends lost 7 bases at V and 12 bases at J; junction bases unmatched: 15. The CDR3: CAINDQGVAVPYF. CDR3 bases: TGTGCCATCAATGATCAGGGGGTTGCCGTGCCGTACTTC.

This clonotype was counted many times. The CDR3 nucleotides are TGTGCCAGCAGTTCGGGACAGGGGAGAAACACCATATATTTT. Protein: CASSSGQGRNTIYF. The V gene is TRBV12-3 or TRBV12-4, the J gene TRBJ1-3; 10 bases map to TRBD1. The CDR3 has 14 residues. Losses at the gene ends were 4 bases for V and 5 bases for J; bases not matched to a gene: 2.

In its sample, this clonotype was seen a few times. This chain links TRBV5-4 with TRBJ1-2; possible D gene TRBD1, 6 bases. V lost 4 bases and J lost 8, with 18 bases in between. There are 14 residues in the CDR3. Germline V CDR1 and CDR2: SGHNT, YYREEE (reference sequence). In DNA form, the CDR3 reads TGTGCCAGCAGCCTGGAGGGGGTTTTACGGGGCTACACCTTC. It specifies CASSLEGVLRGYTF. The full variable domain, with the rest looked up from reference TRBV5-4 and TRBJ1-2, is ETGVTQSPTHLIKTRGQQVTLRCSSQSGHNTVSWYQQALGQGPQFIFQYYREEENGRGNFPPRFSGLQFPNYSSELNVNALELDDSALYLCASSLEGVLRGYTFGSGTRLTVV.

This clonotype was counted a few times. This chain joins TRBV20-1 and TRBJ2-4; TRBD2 agrees at 9 bases. V lost 3 bases and J lost 0; bases outside the gene matches: 6. Per the germline V gene, CDR1 is DFQATT and CDR2 is SNEGSKA (reference sequence). The CDR3 contains 16 residues. The CDR3 nucleotides read TGCAGTGCTAGGGTGGCTAGCGGGGTAGCCAAAAACATTCAGTACTTC. Protein sequence: CSARVASGVAKNIQYF.

At least ten counts were recorded for this clonotype. V is TRBV20-1 and J is TRBJ2-5; D possibly matches TRBD1 or TRBD2 (5 bases each). CDR1 and CDR2 from the germline V gene are DFQATT and SNEGSKA (reference sequence). The CDR3 is 13 amino acids. The V and J ends lost 6 bases and 4 bases respectively, with 15 bases between them. The CDR3 region is CSASRVGTETQYF. CDR3 coding DNA: TGCAGTGCGTCCAGGGTCGGGACAGAGACCCAGTACTTC.

The V gene is TRBV20-1, the J gene TRBJ2-7; TRBD1 agrees at 7 bases. V was pared by 6 bases and J by 2 bases, with 7 bases of the junction left unmatched. The CDR3 consists of 13 residues. Germline V lookup: CDR1 DFQATT, CDR2 SNEGSKA (reference sequence). This CDR3 is CSAGRDSTYEQYF. The CDR3 nucleotides are TGCAGTGCAGGCCGGGACAGTACCTACGAGCAGTACTTC.

This clonotype was picked up many times. This chain connects TRBV12-3 or TRBV12-4 to TRBJ1-2, with D maybe TRBD1 (5 bases). The V end was cut by 3 bases, the J end by 2 bases, with 10 bases between. The CDR3 is 14 residues long. In DNA, the CDR3 is TGTGCCAGCAGTTTTACAGGATTGAACTATGGCTACACCTTC. It codes for CASSFTGLNYGYTF.